This TCR beta chain emerged from a study of T cells in Graves' hyperthyroidism and ophthalmopathy. Study findings and constraints: Stable hyperthyroidism was told apart from ophthalmopathy by a model built on 13 V-J features. Appearing also in blood were most of the thyroid clonotypes expanded above 0.001.

V was clipped by 3 bases and J by 7 bases, with 10 bases between them. The germline CDR1 and CDR2 sequences are SNHLY and FYNNEI. This CDR3 contains 12 residues. Uncontrolled infection, other autoimmune disease, pregnancy or lactation disqualified patients from enrolment. Notes on this clonotype: The antigen remains unidentified.

The investigators amplified TCR beta CDR3 regions from RNA transcripts. The TCR CDR3 was amplified in a first-round RT-PCR using the HTBI primer set. TCRdb ran MiXCR on the multiplex PCR reads and lists one entry per CDR3 protein. The data show about 570,000 distinct CDR3 sequences, with 46% seen just once and 15% to 20% held by the top ten. The specimen sequenced was peripheral blood or thyroid tissue (not recorded which). The receptor was derived from an adult woman with Graves' disease, either hyperthyroidism or ophthalmopathy (not recorded which). The chain combines TRBV2 with TRBJ2-7; the D is unclear. The CDR3 nucleotides read TGTGCCAGCAGTGAGGGGTTGGGTGAGCAGTACTTC. This codes for CASSEGLGEQYF.